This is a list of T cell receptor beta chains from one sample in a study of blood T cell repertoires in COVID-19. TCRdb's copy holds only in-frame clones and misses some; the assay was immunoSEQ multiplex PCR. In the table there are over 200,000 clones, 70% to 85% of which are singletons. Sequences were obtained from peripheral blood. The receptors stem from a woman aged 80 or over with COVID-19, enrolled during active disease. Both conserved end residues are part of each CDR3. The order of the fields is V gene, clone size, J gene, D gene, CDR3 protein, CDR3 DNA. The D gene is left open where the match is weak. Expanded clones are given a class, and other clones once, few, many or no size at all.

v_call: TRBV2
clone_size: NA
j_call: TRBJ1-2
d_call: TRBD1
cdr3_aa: CASRVDRGVLYGYTF
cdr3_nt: TGTGCCAGCAGAGTAGACAGGGGCGTACTCTATGGCTACACCTTC

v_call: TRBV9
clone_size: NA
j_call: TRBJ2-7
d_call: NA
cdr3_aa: CASSGGPSPYEQYF
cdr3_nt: TGTGCCAGCAGCGGCGGGCCCTCTCCCTACGAGCAGTACTTC

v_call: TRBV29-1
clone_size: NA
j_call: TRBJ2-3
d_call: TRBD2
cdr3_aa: CSAGTSGGYTQYF
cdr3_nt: TGCAGCGCCGGGACTAGCGGGGGATATACGCAGTATTTT

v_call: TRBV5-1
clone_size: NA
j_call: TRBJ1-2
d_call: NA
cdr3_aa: CASSLDQAPNYGYTF
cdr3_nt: TGCGCCAGCAGCTTGGACCAGGCACCTAACTATGGCTACACCTTC

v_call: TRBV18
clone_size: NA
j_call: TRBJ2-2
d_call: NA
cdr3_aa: CASSRSGTQNTGELFF
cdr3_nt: TGTGCCAGCTCACGAAGCGGGACACAGAACACCGGGGAGCTGTTTTTT

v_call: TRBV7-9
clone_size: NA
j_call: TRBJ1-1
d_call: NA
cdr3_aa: CASSFGGNTEAFF
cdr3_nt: TGTGCCAGCAGCTTCGGGGGGAACACTGAAGCTTTCTTT

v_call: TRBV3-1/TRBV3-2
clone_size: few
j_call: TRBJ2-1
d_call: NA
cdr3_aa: CASSQRESGISLF
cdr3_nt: TGTGCCAGCAGCCAAAGGGAGTCGGGGATTTCCCTCTTC

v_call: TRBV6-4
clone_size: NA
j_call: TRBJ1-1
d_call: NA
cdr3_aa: CASSEGRDTEAFF
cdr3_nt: TGTGCCAGCAGTGAAGGGAGGGACACTGAAGCTTTCTTT

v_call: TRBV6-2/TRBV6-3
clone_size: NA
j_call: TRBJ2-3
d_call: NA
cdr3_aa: CASSYSLSKRTTTDTQYF
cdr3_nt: TGTGCCAGCAGTTACTCCCTCTCGAAGCGGACGACCACAGATACGCAGTATTTT

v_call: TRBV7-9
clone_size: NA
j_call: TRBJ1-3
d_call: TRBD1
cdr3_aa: CASSETDGQGIGNTIYF
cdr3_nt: TGTGCCAGCAGCGAGACCGATGGACAGGGCATTGGAAACACCATATATTTT

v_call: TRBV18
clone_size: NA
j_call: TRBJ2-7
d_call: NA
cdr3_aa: CASSPPSVDPYEQYF
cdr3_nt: TGTGCCAGCTCACCACCGTCGGTTGATCCCTACGAGCAGTACTTC

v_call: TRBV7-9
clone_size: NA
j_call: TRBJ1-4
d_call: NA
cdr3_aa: CASSFLPGSNEKLFF
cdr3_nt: TGTGCCAGCAGCTTCCTCCCAGGGTCTAATGAAAAACTGTTTTTT

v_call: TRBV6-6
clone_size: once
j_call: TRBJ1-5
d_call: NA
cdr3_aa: CASSTQGNQPQHF
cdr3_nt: TGTGCCAGCAGTACACAGGGCAATCAGCCCCAGCATTTT

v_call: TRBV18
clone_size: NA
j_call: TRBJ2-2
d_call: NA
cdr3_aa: CASSTGSTGELFF
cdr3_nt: TGTGCCAGCTCAACCGGGTCGACCGGGGAGCTGTTTTTT

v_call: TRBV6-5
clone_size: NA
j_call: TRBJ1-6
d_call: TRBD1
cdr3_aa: CASRDRERQNSPLHF
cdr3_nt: TGTGCCAGCAGGGACAGGGAACGGCAGAATTCACCCCTCCACTTT

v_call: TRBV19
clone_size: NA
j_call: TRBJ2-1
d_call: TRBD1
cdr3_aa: CASSIGQGDSYNEQFF
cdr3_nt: TGTGCCAGTAGTATAGGACAGGGAGACTCTTACAATGAGCAGTTCTTC

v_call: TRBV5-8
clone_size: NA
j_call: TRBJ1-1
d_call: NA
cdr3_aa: CASSLRQLEAFF
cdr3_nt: TGTGCCAGCAGCTTGAGACAGTTAGAAGCTTTCTTT

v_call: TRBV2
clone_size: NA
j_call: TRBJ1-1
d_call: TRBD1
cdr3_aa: CASNVGQSEAFF
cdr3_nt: TGTGCCAGCAACGTGGGACAGAGCGAAGCTTTCTTT

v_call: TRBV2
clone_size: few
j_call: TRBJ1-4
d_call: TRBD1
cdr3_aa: CASSEARQGIFATNEKLFF
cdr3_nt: TGTGCCAGCAGTGAAGCCCGACAGGGGATCTTTGCAACTAATGAAAAACTGTTTTTT

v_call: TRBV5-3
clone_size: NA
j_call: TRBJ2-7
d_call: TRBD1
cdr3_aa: CARSLRTGGGFYEQYF
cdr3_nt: TGTGCCAGAAGCCTACGGACAGGGGGCGGGTTCTACGAGCAGTACTTC

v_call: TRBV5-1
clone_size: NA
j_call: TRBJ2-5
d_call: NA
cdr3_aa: CASSLEGSGPETQYF
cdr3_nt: TGCGCCAGCAGCTTGGAGGGTAGCGGTCCGGAGACCCAGTACTTC

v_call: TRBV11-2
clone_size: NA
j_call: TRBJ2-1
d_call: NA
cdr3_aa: CASSIQRVNEQFF
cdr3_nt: TGTGCCAGCAGCATCCAGAGGGTGAATGAGCAGTTCTTC

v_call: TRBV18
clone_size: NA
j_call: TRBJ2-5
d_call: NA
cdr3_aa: CASSRTVQGETQYF
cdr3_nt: TGTGCCAGCTCACGGACTGTCCAGGGGGAGACCCAGTACTTC

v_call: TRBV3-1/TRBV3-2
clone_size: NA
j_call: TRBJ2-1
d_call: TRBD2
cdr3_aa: CASRWTSGDNEQFF
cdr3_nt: TGTGCCAGCAGATGGACTAGCGGAGACAATGAGCAGTTCTTC

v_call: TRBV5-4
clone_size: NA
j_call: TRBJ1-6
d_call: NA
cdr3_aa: CASSLAGGALPSPLHF
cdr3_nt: TGTGCCAGCAGCTTGGCCGGGGGAGCTCTCCCTTCACCCCTCCACTTT

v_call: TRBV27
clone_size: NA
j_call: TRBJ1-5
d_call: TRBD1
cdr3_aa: CASSATGFNSPQHF
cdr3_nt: TGTGCCAGCAGTGCGACAGGGTTCAATTCTCCCCAGCATTTT

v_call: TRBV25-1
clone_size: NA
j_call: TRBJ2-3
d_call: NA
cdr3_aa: CASSERGSTDTQYF
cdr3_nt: TGTGCCAGCAGTGAACGGGGGAGCACAGATACGCAGTATTTT

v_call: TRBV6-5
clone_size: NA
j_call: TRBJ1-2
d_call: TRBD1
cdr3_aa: CASSYANRGRNYGYTF
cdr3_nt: TGTGCCAGCAGTTACGCCAACAGGGGGCGAAACTATGGCTACACCTTC

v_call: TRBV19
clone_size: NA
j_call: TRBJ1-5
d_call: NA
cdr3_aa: CASKADPGNQPQHF
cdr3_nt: TGTGCCAGTAAGGCAGACCCGGGAAATCAGCCCCAGCATTTT

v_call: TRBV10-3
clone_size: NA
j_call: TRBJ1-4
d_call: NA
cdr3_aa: CASTPTGEYEKLFF
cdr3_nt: TGTGCCTCCACCCCTACGGGGGAATACGAAAAACTGTTTTTT

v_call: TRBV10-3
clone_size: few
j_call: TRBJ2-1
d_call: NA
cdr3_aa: CAISAGYEQFF
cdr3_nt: TGTGCCATCAGTGCGGGTTATGAGCAGTTCTTC

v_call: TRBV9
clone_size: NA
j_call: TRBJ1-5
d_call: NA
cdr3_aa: CASSVGQGLREPQHF
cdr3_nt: TGTGCCAGCAGCGTAGGGCAGGGCCTCCGGGAGCCCCAGCATTTT

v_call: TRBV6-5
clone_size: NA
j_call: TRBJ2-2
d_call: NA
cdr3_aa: CASSYQTGTNTGELFF
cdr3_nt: TGTGCCAGCAGTTACCAGACAGGAACGAACACCGGGGAGCTGTTTTTT

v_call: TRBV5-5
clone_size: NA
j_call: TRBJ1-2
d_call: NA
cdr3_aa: CASSLGLLVDYGYTF
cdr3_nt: TGTGCCAGCAGCTTGGGCCTCCTAGTAGACTATGGCTACACCTTC

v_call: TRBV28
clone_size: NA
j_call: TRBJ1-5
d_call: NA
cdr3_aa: CASGDAGGEAQPQHF
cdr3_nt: TGTGCCAGCGGGGACGCGGGCGGGGAGGCTCAGCCCCAGCATTTT

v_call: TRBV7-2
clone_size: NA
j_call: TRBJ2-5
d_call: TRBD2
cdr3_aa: CASSLGASGYQETQYF
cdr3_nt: TGTGCCAGCAGCTTAGGGGCTAGCGGATACCAAGAGACCCAGTACTTC

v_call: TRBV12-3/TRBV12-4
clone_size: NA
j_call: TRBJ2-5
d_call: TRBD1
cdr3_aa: CASSGQGGETQYF
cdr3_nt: TGTGCCAGCAGTGGACAGGGTGGTGAGACCCAGTACTTC

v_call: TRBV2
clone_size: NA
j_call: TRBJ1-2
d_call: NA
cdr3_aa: CASRDRGGGYGYTF
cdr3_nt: TGTGCCAGCAGAGACCGGGGAGGTGGCTATGGCTACACCTTC

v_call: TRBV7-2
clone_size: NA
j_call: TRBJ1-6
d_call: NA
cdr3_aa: CASSLRGLPLHF
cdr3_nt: TGTGCCAGCAGCCTTCGAGGTTTACCCCTCCACTTT

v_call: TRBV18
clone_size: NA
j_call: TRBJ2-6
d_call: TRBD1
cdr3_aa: CASSPGTAGANVLTF
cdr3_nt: TGTGCCAGCTCCCCCGGGACAGCTGGGGCCAACGTCCTGACTTTC

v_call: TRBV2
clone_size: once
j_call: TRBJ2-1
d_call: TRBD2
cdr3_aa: CASSVAGVYNEQFF
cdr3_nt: TGTGCCAGCTCCGTAGCGGGGGTTTACAATGAGCAGTTCTTC

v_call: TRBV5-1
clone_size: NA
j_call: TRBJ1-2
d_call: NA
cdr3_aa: CASSRTPLQAQGYTF
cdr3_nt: TGCGCCAGCAGCAGAACACCTCTACAGGCACAAGGCTACACCTTC

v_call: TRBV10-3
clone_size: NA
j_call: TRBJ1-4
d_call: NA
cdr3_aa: CAISAPGVEKLFF
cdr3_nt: TGTGCCATCAGTGCGCCAGGGGTTGAAAAACTGTTTTTT

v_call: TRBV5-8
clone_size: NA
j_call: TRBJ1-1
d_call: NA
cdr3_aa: CASSLGARLAGAFF
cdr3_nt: TGTGCCAGCAGCTTGGGTGCCAGGCTGGCCGGAGCTTTCTTT

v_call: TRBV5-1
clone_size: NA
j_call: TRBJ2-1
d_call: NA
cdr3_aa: CASSLFQGLGNEQFF
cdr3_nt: TGCGCCAGCAGCTTGTTCCAGGGCTTGGGCAATGAGCAGTTCTTC

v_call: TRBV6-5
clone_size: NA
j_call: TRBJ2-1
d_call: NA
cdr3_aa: CAVERDTGFF
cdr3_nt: TGTGCCGTTGAACGGGACACCGGATTCTTC

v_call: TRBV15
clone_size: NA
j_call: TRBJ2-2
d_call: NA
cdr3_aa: CATSSGGTGELFF
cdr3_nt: TGTGCCACCAGCAGCGGGGGAACCGGGGAGCTGTTTTTT

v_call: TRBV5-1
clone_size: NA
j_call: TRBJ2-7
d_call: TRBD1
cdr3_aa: CASSQTGGSYEQYF
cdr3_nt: TGCGCCAGCAGCCAGACAGGGGGTTCCTACGAGCAGTACTTC

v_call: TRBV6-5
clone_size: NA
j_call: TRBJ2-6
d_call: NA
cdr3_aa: CASSLQGTGANVLTF
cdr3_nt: TGTGCCAGCAGTCTACAGGGTACCGGGGCCAACGTCCTGACTTTC

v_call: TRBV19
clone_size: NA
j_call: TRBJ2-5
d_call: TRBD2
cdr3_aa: CASSIGLAGETQYF
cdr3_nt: TGTGCCAGTAGTATAGGACTAGCGGGAGAGACCCAGTACTTC

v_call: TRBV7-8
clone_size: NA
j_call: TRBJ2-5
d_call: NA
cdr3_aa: CASSLGGLQETQYF
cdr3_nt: TGTGCCAGCAGCTTAGGAGGTTTGCAAGAGACCCAGTACTTC

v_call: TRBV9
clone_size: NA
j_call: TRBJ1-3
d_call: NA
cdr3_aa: CASSDYQGSGNTIYF
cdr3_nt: TGTGCCAGCAGCGATTACCAGGGCTCTGGAAACACCATATATTTT